Detailed here is one T cell receptor (beta chain). No antigen is known for it. CDR1 is ENHRY, CDR2 SYGVKD, per germline. V was pared by 6 bases and J by 2 bases, with 8 bases between. The CDR3 loop spans 13 amino acids. This entry is derived from a study of CD8 T cells in ankylosing spondylitis. Quantitative molecular-barcoded 5'-RACE generated the TCR beta libraries. TCRdb fed the 5' RACE reads into MiXCR, producing one record per CDR3 protein. Among some 300,000 distinct CDR3 sequences listed, less than 25% were seen once. Study findings and constraints: The study looked at matched synovial fluid samples from ankylosing spondylitis patients. Disease-linked clones were reported to be significantly enriched there. There was a TCR beta motif, made of fewer than 10 highly homologous variants, that appeared characteristic of ankylosing spondylitis blood.

The rearrangement links TRBV10-3 to TRBJ2-1, with D perhaps TRBD2 (6 bases). The material sequenced was blood, either unsorted or a sorted T cell fraction (not recorded which). This TCR was recovered from a female donor with ankylosing spondylitis or in good health (not recorded which). The CDR3 loop is CAIRGGPYNEQFF. The DNA of the CDR3 is TGTGCCATCAGGGGGGGTCCCTACAATGAGCAGTTCTTC.